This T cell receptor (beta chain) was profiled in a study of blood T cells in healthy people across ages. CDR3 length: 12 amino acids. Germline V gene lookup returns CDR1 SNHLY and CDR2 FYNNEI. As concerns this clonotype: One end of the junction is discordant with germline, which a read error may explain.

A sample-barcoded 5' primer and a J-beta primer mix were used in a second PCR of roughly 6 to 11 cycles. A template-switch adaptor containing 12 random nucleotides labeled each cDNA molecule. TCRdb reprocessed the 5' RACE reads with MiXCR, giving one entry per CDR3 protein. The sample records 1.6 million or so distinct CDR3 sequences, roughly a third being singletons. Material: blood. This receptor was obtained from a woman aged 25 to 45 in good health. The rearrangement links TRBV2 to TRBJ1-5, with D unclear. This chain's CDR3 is CACSERRQPQHF. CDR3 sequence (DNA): TGTGCCTGCAGTGAAAGGCGTCAGCCCCAGCATTTT.